Presented here are 26 T cell receptor beta chains from one specimen sequenced in a study of blood T cells in healthy people across ages. Together with a sample-barcoded 5' primer, a J-beta primer mix was included in a second PCR lasting about 7 to 11 cycles. TCRdb re-analysed the 5' RACE reads in MiXCR, keeping a single row per CDR3 protein. The sample lists 1,500,000 or so distinct CDR3 sequences; approximately 43% were seen once. The source material was blood. The receptors stem from a woman aged 18 to 35 in good health.

V and J are TRBV25-1 and TRBJ1-4; no reliable D call. The CDR3 loop spans 15 amino acids. V lost 3 bases and J lost 6, with 14 bases in between. Germline V gives CDR1 MGHDK, CDR2 SYGVNS. CDR3 residues: CASSDRSAWDEKLFF. The DNA of the CDR3 is TGTGCCAGCAGTGATAGATCAGCCTGGGATGAAAAACTGTTTTTT. Using reference TRBV25-1 and TRBJ1-4 for the parts outside the CDR3, the full variable domain is EADIYQTPRYLVIGTGKKITLECSQTMGHDKMYWYQQDPGMELHLIHYSYGVNSTEKGDLSSESTVSRIRTEHFPLTLESARPSHTSQYLCASSDRSAWDEKLFFGSGTQLSVL.

The chain combines TRBV3-1 with TRBJ1-1, with 8 bases identical to TRBD1. Losses at the gene ends were 2 bases for V and 4 bases for J; bases not matched to a gene: 33. This CDR3 region has 24 residues. The germline CDR1 and CDR2 sequences are LGHDT and YNNKEL (reference sequence). CDR3 in amino acids: CASSQSLEVSGGSWVVGGSTEAFF. The CDR3 nucleotides are TGTGCCAGCAGCCAATCGCTGGAAGTTTCAGGGGGCTCCTGGGTAGTCGGAGGTTCCACTGAAGCTTTCTTT. The complete variable domain, with remaining parts taken from reference TRBV3-1 and TRBJ1-1, reads DTAVSQTPKYLVTQMGNDKSIKCEQNLGHDTMYWYKQDSKKFLKIMFSYNNKELIINETVPNRFSPKSPDKAHLNLHINSLELGDSAVYFCASSQSLEVSGGSWVVGGSTEAFFGQGTRLTVV.

The gene calls are TRBV7-9 and TRBJ2-1; D perhaps matches TRBD2 (5 bases). CDR3 length equals 13 residues. Between the trimmed V and J ends, which lost 8 bases and 4 bases, there was a span of 12 bases. Germline V CDR1 and CDR2: SEHNR, FQNEAQ (reference sequence). CDR3: CASGGAVYNEQFF. CDR3 bases: TGTGCCAGCGGAGGAGCGGTGTACAATGAGCAGTTCTTC.

The chain recombines TRBV9 with TRBJ1-2; D perhaps matches TRBD1 (5 bases). The CDR3 spans 13 residues. Germline V gene lookup returns CDR1 SGDLS and CDR2 YYNGEE. The V end lost 0 bases, the J end lost 7 bases, and 10 bases lay between the germline ends. The CDR3 DNA sequence: TGTGCCAGCAGCGTAGTGGAGGGGCTTGGCTACACCTTC. This gives the protein CASSVVEGLGYTF.

This clonotype was found a few times. The chain couples TRBV25-1 to TRBJ1-4; TRBD1 aligns across 8 bases. Germline loops: CDR1 MGHDK, CDR2 SYGVNS. The CDR3 is 16 amino acids. The V segment lost 3 bases and the J segment 3 bases; nucleotides outside the gene matches: 6. CDR3 amino acids: CASSDPSGGPNEKLFF. The CDR3 nucleotides are TGTGCCAGCAGTGACCCTTCAGGGGGCCCTAATGAAAAACTGTTTTTT.

The chain joins TRBV7-2 to TRBJ1-1; D uncertain. The CDR3 has 13 amino acids. Trimming left V 1 base short and J 9 bases short, with 12 bases between. Germline V gives CDR1 SGHTA, CDR2 FQGNSA. CDR3: CASSLELTFKAFF. CDR3 DNA: TGTGCCAGCAGCTTAGAACTGACTTTTAAAGCTTTCTTT.

This clonotype turned up a few times. This chain links TRBV29-1 with TRBJ2-2, with TRBD1 matching over 7 bases. CDR3 length: 14 residues. V shed 4 bases and J 8 bases; nucleotides not matched to a gene: 10. Germline-derived CDR1 and CDR2 are SQVTM and ANQGSEA. This chain's CDR3 is CSVGSTGRWGELFF. Here the CDR3 DNA reads TGCAGCGTTGGATCGACAGGGCGGTGGGGGGAGCTGTTTTTT.

The chain joins TRBV29-1 to TRBJ2-5, with D unresolved. The germline V gene encodes CDR1 SQVTM and CDR2 ANQGSEA. Trimming took 8 bases from V and 5 from J, leaving 27 bases between them. The CDR3 sequence is 16 residues long. For the CDR3, the DNA is TGCAGCCCAAGTTTTACCTTTTTTCGGCTTGGGGAGACCCAGTACTTC. Protein sequence: CSPSFTFFRLGETQYF. Full variable domain (rest looked up from reference TRBV29-1 and TRBJ2-5): SAVISQKPSRDICQRGTSLTIQCQVDSQVTMMFWYRQQPGQSLTLIATANQGSEATYESGFVIDKFPISRPNLTFSTLTVSNMSPEDSSIYLCSPSFTFFRLGETQYFGPGTRLLVL.

This clonotype occurred a few times. The chain uses TRBV5-1 and TRBJ2-1; 7 nucleotides match TRBD2. The CDR3 is made up of 15 amino acids. V was pared by 0 bases and J by 6 bases, with 6 bases of the junction left unmatched. CDR1 is SGHRS, CDR2 YFSETQ, per germline. The CDR3 DNA sequence: TGCGCCAGCAGCTTGGGGTCCCGACTAGCCAATGAGCAGTTCTTC. Translation gives CASSLGSRLANEQFF.

This clonotype was counted a single time. A clone one base away is much larger, so this may be a read error. The genes are TRBV25-1 and TRBJ2-4, with D perhaps being TRBD1 or TRBD2 (5 bases each). The DNA end is more similar to TRBJ2-7, so the J call may be wrong. Per germline, CDR1 MGHDK and CDR2 SYGVNS. CDR3 length equals 15 residues. The CDR3 loop reads CVSSPRTGLSYEQYF. Written as DNA, the CDR3 is TGTGTCAGCAGTCCCCGTACAGGACTCTCCTACGAGCAGTACTTC.

The chain recombines TRBV5-1 with TRBJ2-7; 10 bases are a match to TRBD2. J gave up 3 bases and V 4 bases, and 4 bases lay outside the gene matches. CDR1 is SGHRS, CDR2 YFSETQ, per germline. The CDR3 covers 14 residues. CDR3: CASSAGTSDYEQYF. CDR3 DNA sequence: TGCGCCAGCAGCGCCGGGACTAGCGACTACGAGCAGTACTTC. The full variable domain, rest sourced from reference TRBV5-1 and TRBJ2-7, is KAGVTQTPRYLIKTRGQQVTLSCSPISGHRSVSWYQQTPGQGLQFLFEYFSETQRNKGNFPGRFSGRQFSNSRSEMNVSTLELGDSALYLCASSAGTSDYEQYFGPGTRLTVT.

The chain has TRBV4-3 and TRBJ2-7; 11 bases are a match to TRBD2. With 1 base clipped from V and 6 bases from J, the junction kept 8 bases outside the gene matches. This CDR3 has 16 residues. Per the germline V gene, CDR1 is LGHNA and CDR2 is YSLEER. The CDR3 sequence is CASSQGLAGTTSEQYF. For the CDR3, the DNA is TGCGCCAGCAGCCAAGGACTAGCGGGGACCACCTCCGAGCAGTACTTC.

This sequence joins TRBV14 and TRBJ2-4; 7 bases are shared with TRBD1. Germline CDR1 and CDR2: SGHDN and FVKESK. V gave up 2 bases and J gave up 5 bases; unmatched junction bases: 6. The CDR3 runs to 15 residues. CDR3 amino acids: CASSQRTGPENIQYF. The CDR3 DNA sequence: TGTGCCAGCAGCCAACGGACAGGCCCGGAAAACATTCAGTACTTC.

The chain couples TRBV9 to TRBJ2-3, with D maybe TRBD2 (6 bases). Germline values: CDR1 SGDLS, CDR2 YYNGEE. Trimming took 3 bases from V and 6 from J, leaving 11 bases between them. CDR3 length: 13 amino acids. The CDR3 sequence is CASSDGGEDTQYF. The CDR3 DNA reads as TGTGCCAGCAGCGACGGGGGTGAGGATACGCAGTATTTT.

V is TRBV4-1 and J is TRBJ1-4; a weak D match, TRBD1 (5 bases). V gave up 4 bases and J gave up 4 bases, with 16 bases separating them. This CDR3 spans 16 amino acids. Germline V CDR1 and CDR2: MGHRA, YSYEKL. CDR3 amino acids: CASSPNQGTFNEKLFF. The CDR3 DNA reads TGCGCCAGCAGCCCCAACCAGGGCACCTTTAATGAAAAACTGTTTTTT.

This clonotype was recorded many times. The V gene is TRBV4-3, the J gene TRBJ2-1; 9 nucleotides match TRBD2. Looked up from germline, CDR1 is LGHNA and CDR2 is YSLEER. CDR3 length equals 15 residues. V lost 1 base to trimming and J lost 4 bases; unmatched junction nucleotides: 2. The CDR3 reads CASSQGSGGYNEQFF. The CDR3 bases are TGCGCCAGCAGCCAAGGTAGCGGGGGATACAATGAGCAGTTCTTC.

The rearrangement joins TRBV24-1 to TRBJ2-3; the match to TRBD1 covers 8 bases. Germline values: CDR1 KGHDR, CDR2 SFDVKD. V shed 3 bases and J 6 bases; nucleotides not matched to a gene: 7. The CDR3 length is 15 residues. In DNA form, the CDR3 reads TGTGCCACCAGTGATCCTCGGACAGGGTCGGATACGCAGTATTTT. This translates into CATSDPRTGSDTQYF.

The table lists this clonotype with a few counts. V is TRBV7-9 and J is TRBJ1-1; D unclear. The CDR3 loop spans 11 amino acids. Trimming shortened V by 4 bases and J by 10 bases, and 10 bases separated the two germline ends. CDR1 and CDR2 from the germline V gene are SEHNR and FQNEAQ (reference sequence). This CDR3 is CASSSEMGAFF. The CDR3, as DNA: TGTGCCAGCAGCTCCGAGATGGGAGCTTTCTTT. Full variable domain (rest looked up from reference TRBV7-9 and TRBJ1-1): DTGVSQNPRHKITKRGQNVTFRCDPISEHNRLYWYRQTLGQGPEFLTYFQNEAQLEKSRLLSDRFSAERPKGSFSTLEIQRTEQGDSAMYLCASSSEMGAFFGQGTRLTVV.

The table lists this clonotype with a few counts. The chain has TRBV6-5 and TRBJ2-7; 11 bases line up with TRBD1. CDR1 and CDR2 from the germline V gene are MNHEY and SVGAGI. The trim removed 6 bases at V and 2 bases at J, leaving 6 bases unmatched. The CDR3 totals 15 residues. The CDR3 sequence is CASRIRDRGTYEQYF. CDR3 nucleotides: TGTGCCAGCAGGATCCGGGACAGGGGGACCTACGAGCAGTACTTC.

This clonotype has just a few counts. This chain uses TRBV29-1 with TRBJ1-1; no firm D call. V was trimmed by 3 bases and J by 5 bases, leaving 10 bases between them. This CDR3 has 12 residues. Germline CDR1 is SQVTM and CDR2 is ANQGSEA. Here the CDR3 reads CSVEGVGTEAFF. For the CDR3, the DNA is TGCAGCGTTGAGGGTGTAGGGACTGAAGCTTTCTTT.

The rearrangement links TRBV7-9 to TRBJ1-1, with D possibly being TRBD1 (6 bases). This CDR3 has 13 residues. V was cut by 5 bases and J by 7 bases, with 14 bases left in between. Germline V gives CDR1 SEHNR, CDR2 FQNEAQ (reference sequence). The CDR3 DNA is TGTGCCAGCAGCCCGACGACAGGCCTTGAAGCTTTCTTT. Protein sequence: CASSPTTGLEAFF.

The gene calls are TRBV7-2 and TRBJ2-3, with unresolved D. Trimming removed 0 bases at V and 5 bases at J, with 9 bases between. This CDR3 has 14 amino acids. Germline values: CDR1 SGHTA, CDR2 FQGNSA. The chain's CDR3 is CASSLARWGDTQYF. For the CDR3, the DNA is TGTGCCAGCAGCTTAGCCCGATGGGGAGATACGCAGTATTTT. The full variable domain, rest sourced from reference TRBV7-2 and TRBJ2-3, is GAGVSQSPSNKVTEKGKDVELRCDPISGHTALYWYRQSLGQGLEFLIYFQGNSAPDKSGLPSDRFSAERTGGSVSTLTIQRTQQEDSAVYLCASSLARWGDTQYFGPGTRLTVL.

This clonotype was seen a few times. J is TRBJ2-1 and V is TRBV20-1; 9 bases line up with TRBD2. Germline CDR1 and CDR2: DFQATT and SNEGSKA (reference sequence). The CDR3 contains 14 residues. V lost 5 bases and J lost 8; bases outside the gene matches: 10. The CDR3, as DNA: TGCAGTGCTTCTCACAGCGGGAGGCTATATGAGCAGTTCTTC. It yields the protein CSASHSGRLYEQFF.

This clonotype was seen at least ten times. The rearrangement uses TRBV20-1 and TRBJ2-7; no firm D call. Looked up from germline, CDR1 is DFQATT and CDR2 is SNEGSKA (reference sequence). There are 12 residues in the CDR3. Between the trimmed V and J ends, which lost 1 base and 7 bases, there was a span of 11 bases. The CDR3 DNA sequence: TGCAGTGCTAGAGCAGCCCGCAATGAGCAGTACTTC. Protein product: CSARAARNEQYF.

The chain is built from TRBV29-1 and TRBJ1-6; perhaps TRBD1 as D (5 bases). The CDR3 has 13 residues. Germline CDR1 reads SQVTM; CDR2 reads ANQGSEA. Deletions cut 4 bases from V and 6 bases from J, with 10 bases between. The DNA for the CDR3 is TGCAGCGTTGGGACAAGACCTAATTCACCCCTCCACTTT. Protein product: CSVGTRPNSPLHF.

The sample holds a few counts of this clonotype. The genes are TRBV4-3 and TRBJ2-1, with D perhaps given as TRBD1 or TRBD2 (5 bases each). Germline V gene sequence: CDR1 LGHNA, CDR2 YSLEER. The V gene lost 1 base and the J gene lost 7 bases, with 11 bases spanning the gap. This CDR3 is 14 amino acids long. The CDR3 loop reads CASSQVGRLNEQFF. CDR3 nucleotide sequence: TGCGCCAGCAGCCAAGTGGGACGTTTGAATGAGCAGTTCTTC.